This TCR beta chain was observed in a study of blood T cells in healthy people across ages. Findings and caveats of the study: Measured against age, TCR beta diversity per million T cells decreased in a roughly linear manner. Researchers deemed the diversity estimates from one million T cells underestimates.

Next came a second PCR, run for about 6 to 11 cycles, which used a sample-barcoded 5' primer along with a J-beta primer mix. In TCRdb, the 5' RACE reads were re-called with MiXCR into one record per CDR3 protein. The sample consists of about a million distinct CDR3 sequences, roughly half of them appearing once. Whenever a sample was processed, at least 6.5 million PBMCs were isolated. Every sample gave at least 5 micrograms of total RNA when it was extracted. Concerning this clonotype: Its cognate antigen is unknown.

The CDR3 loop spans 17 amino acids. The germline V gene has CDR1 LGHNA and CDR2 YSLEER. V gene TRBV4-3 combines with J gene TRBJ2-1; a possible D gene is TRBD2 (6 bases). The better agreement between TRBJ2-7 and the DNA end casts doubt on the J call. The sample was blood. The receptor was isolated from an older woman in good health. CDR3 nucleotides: TGCGCCAGCAGCCAAACAGCTCTAGCGCCTCCTTACAATGAGCAGTACTTC. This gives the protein CASSQTALAPPYNEQYF.